The source of this TCR beta chain is a study of cytomegalovirus exposure and HLA in healthy donors. The study ran its PCR with 60 Vbeta and 13 Jbeta primers. The repertoire was sequenced with immunoSEQ multiplex PCR; TCRdb's copy has only in-frame clones and lacks some. The sample consists of about 120,000 clones, around 66% of them appearing once. V gave up 4 bases and J gave up 6 bases; unmatched junction bases: 8. The CDR3 runs 14 residues. Germline CDR1 and CDR2: ENHRY and SYGVKD. This clonotype was sampled from a young man in good health and CMV-seronegative. What was sequenced was PBMCs. The genes are TRBV10-3 and TRBJ2-7; 8 bases are a match to TRBD2. The chain's CDR3 is CAISVSSGIVEQYF. CDR3 sequence (DNA): TGTGCCATCAGTGTGAGTAGCGGGATTGTCGAGCAGTACTTC.